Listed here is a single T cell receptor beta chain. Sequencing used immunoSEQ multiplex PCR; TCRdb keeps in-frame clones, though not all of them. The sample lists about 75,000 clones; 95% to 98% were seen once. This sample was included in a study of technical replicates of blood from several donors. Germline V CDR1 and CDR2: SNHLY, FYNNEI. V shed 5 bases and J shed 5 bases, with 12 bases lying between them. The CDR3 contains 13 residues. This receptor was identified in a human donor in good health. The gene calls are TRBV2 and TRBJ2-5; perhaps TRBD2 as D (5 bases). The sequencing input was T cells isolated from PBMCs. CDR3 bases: TGTGCCAGCAGTCGCGGGCCGGGGGAGACCCAGTACTTC. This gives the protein CASSRGPGETQYF. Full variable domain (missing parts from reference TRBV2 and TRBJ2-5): EPEVTQTPSHQVTQMGQEVILRCVPISNHLYFYWYRQILGQKVEFLVSFYNNEISEKSEIFDDQFSVERPDGSNFTLKIRSTKLEDSAMYFCASSRGPGETQYFGPGTRLLVL.